This T cell receptor (beta chain) was identified in a study of graft-versus-host responses after intestinal transplantation. About the study: Multivisceral, liver-intestinal, or isolated intestinal transplants were received by the recipients. The study's findings and limits: High graft-versus-host to host-versus-graft clonal ratios were seen in allografts of patients with graft-donor T cell macrochimerism.

The CDR3 covers 17 residues. Germline CDR1 reads SGHVS; CDR2 reads FNYEAQ. TCRdb's copy holds only in-frame clones and misses some; the assay was immunoSEQ multiplex PCR. The sample lists around 97,000 clones, 90% to 95% occurring once. To note about this clone: The antigen remains undetermined. At one end the junction does not follow the germline gene, possibly because of a read error.

Sample: unstimulated CD8+ T cells sorted from spleen or lymph node cells, taken before intestinal transplant. This TCR derives from a human donor who received an intestinal transplant. The genes are TRBV7-6 and TRBJ1-1; D unresolved. The CDR3 coding sequence is TGTGCCAGCAGCTTAGTTCGTAGGGAAGGATCCCACACTGAAGTTTTCTTT. Translated: CASSLVRREGSHTEVFF.